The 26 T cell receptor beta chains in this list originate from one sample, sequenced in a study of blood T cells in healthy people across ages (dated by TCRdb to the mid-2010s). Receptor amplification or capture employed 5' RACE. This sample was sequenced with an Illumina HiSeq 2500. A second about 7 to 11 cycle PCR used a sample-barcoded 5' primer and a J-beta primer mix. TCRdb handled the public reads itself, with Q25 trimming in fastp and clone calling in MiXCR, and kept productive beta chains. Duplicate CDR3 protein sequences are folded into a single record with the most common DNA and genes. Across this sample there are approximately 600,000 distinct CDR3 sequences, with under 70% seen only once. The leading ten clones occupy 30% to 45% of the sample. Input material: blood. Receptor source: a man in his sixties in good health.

The CDR3 reads CASRFQGDTEAFF. In nucleotides, the CDR3 is TGTGCCAGCAGGTTCCAGGGAGACACTGAAGCTTTCTTT. The chain joins TRBV12-3 or TRBV12-4 to TRBJ1-1; maybe TRBD1 (5 bases). V shed 6 bases and J shed 3 bases, with 11 bases lying between them. The CDR3 sequence is 13 residues long.

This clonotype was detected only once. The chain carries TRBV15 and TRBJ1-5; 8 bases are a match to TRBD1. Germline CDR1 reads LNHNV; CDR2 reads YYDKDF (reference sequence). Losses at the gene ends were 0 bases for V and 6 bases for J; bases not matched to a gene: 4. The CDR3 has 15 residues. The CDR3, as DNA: TGTGCCACCAGCAGAGACAGGGGGCGGTTTCAGCCCCAGCATTTT. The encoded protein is CATSRDRGRFQPQHF.

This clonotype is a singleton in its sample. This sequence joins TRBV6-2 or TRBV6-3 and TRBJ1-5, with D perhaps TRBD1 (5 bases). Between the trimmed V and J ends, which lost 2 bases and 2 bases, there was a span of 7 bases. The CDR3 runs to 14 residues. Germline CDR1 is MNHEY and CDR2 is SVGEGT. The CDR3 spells CASSYLQGNQPQHF. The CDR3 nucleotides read TGTGCCAGCAGTTACCTACAGGGCAATCAGCCCCAGCATTTT.

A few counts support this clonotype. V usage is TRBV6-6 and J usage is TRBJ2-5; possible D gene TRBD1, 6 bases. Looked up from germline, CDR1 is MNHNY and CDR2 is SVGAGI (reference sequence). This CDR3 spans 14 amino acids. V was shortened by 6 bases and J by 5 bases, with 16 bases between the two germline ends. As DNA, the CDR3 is TGTGCCAGCAGGGGTAACAGGGATTCGGAGACCCAGTACTTC. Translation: CASRGNRDSETQYF.

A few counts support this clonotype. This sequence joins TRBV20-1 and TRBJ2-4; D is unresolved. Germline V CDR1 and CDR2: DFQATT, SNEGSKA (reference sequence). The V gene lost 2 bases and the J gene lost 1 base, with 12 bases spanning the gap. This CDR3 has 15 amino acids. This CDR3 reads CSARLHAAAKNIQYF. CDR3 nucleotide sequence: TGCAGTGCTAGACTCCACGCGGCGGCCAAAAACATTCAGTACTTC.

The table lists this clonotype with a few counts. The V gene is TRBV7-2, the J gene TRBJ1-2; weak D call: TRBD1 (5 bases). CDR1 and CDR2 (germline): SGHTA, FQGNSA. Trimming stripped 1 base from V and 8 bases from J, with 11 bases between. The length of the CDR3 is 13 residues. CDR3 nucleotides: TGTGCCAGCAGCTTAGGGTGGGGGAGCGGCTACACCTTC. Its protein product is CASSLGWGSGYTF.

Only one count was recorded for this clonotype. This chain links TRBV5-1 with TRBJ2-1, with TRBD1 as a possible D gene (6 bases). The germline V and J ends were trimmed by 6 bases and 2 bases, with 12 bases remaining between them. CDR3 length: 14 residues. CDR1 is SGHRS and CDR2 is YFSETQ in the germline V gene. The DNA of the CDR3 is TGCGCCAGCACAACGAGGACAGCCTACAATGAGCAGTTCTTC. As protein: CASTTRTAYNEQFF.

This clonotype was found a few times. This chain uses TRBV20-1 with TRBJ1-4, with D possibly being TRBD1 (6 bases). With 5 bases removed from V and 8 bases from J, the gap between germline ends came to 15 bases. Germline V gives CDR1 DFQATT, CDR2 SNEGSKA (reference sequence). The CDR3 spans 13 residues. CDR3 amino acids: CSAPRAGDEKLFF. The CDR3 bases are TGCAGTGCTCCCCGGGCAGGGGACGAAAAACTGTTTTTT.

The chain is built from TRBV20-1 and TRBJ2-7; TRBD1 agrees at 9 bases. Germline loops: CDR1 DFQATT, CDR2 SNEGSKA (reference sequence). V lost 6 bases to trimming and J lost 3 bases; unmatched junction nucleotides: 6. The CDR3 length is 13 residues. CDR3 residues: CSALRQGVYEQYF. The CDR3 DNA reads TGCAGTGCCCTCAGACAGGGGGTCTACGAGCAGTACTTC.

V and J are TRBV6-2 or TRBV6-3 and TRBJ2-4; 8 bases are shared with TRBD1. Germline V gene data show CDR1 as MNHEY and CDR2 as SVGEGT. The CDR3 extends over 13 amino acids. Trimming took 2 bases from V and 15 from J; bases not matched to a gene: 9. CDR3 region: CASSYGAGGVLYF. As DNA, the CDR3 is TGTGCCAGCAGTTACGGGGCAGGGGGCGTTTTGTACTTC.

The CDR3 coding sequence is TGTGCCAGCAGCGATCGGGCAGGGGAGAATAATTCACCCCTCCACTTT. Its translation is CASSDRAGENNSPLHF. The chain recombines TRBV7-9 with TRBJ1-6, with a possible D match to TRBD1 (6 bases). This CDR3 comprises 16 residues. The germline V and J ends were trimmed by 5 bases and 5 bases, with 16 bases remaining between them. Germline-derived CDR1 and CDR2 are SEHNR and FQNEAQ (reference sequence).

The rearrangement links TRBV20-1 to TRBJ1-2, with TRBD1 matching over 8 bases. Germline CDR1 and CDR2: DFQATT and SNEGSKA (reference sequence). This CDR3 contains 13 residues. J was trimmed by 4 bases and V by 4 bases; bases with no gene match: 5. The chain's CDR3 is CSATWTGIYGYTF. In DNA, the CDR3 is TGCAGTGCTACCTGGACAGGGATCTATGGCTACACCTTC.

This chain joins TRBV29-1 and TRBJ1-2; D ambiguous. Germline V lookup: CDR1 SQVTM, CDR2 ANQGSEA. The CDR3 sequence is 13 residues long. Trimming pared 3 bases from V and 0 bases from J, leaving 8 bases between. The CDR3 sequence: CSVEEATNYGYTF. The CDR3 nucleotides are TGCAGCGTTGAGGAGGCAACTAACTATGGCTACACCTTC.

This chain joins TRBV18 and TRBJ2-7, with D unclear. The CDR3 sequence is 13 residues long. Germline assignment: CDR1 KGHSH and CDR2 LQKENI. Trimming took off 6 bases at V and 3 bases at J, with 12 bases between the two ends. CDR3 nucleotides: TGTGCCAGCTCGTCGGCCCTAGGCTACGAGCAGTACTTC. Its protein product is CASSSALGYEQYF.

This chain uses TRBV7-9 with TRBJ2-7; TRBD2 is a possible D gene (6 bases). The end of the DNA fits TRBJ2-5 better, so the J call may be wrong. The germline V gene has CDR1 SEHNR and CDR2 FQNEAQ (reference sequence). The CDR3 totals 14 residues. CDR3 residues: CATGRAGVIETQYF. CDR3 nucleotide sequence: TGTGCCACCGGACGAGCGGGTGTGATTGAGACCCAGTACTTC.

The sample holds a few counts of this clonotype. In DNA form, the CDR3 reads TGTGCCAGCATGAGGGTCGGGTTGAACACTGAAGCTTTCTTT. Its translation: CASMRVGLNTEAFF. The chain combines TRBV12-3 or TRBV12-4 with TRBJ1-1, with no clear D. The CDR3 length is 14 residues. With 7 bases removed from V and 0 bases from J, the gap between germline ends came to 12 bases.

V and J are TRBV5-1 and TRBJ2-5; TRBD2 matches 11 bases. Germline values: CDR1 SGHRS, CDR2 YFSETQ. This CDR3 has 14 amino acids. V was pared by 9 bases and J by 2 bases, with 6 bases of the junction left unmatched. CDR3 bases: TGCGCCACCAGACTAGCGGGGCATCAAGAGACCCAGTACTTC. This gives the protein CATRLAGHQETQYF.

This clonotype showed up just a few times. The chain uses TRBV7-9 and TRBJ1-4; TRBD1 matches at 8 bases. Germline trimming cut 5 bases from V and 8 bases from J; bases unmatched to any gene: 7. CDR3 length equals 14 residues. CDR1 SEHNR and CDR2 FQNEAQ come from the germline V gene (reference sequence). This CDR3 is CASSHGQGGEKLFF. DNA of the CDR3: TGTGCCAGCAGCCACGGACAGGGTGGCGAAAAACTGTTTTTT.

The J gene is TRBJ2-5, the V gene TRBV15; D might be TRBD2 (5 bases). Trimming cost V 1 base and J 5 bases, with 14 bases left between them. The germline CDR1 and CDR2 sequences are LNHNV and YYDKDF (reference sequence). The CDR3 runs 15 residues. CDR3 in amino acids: CATSRVRLPGETQYF. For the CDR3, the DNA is TGTGCCACCAGCAGAGTACGTCTCCCGGGGGAGACCCAGTACTTC.

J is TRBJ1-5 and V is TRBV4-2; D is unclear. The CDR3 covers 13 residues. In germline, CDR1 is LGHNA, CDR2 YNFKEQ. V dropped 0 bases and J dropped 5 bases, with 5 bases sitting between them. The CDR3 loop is CASSQDEYQPQHF. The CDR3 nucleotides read TGTGCCAGCAGCCAAGATGAGTATCAGCCCCAGCATTTT.

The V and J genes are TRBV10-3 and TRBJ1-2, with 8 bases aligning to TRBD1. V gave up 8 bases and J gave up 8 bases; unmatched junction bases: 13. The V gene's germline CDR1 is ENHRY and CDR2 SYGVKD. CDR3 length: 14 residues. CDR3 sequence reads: CAIPGETGVNGYTF. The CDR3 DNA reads TGTGCCATCCCTGGGGAGACAGGGGTAAACGGCTACACCTTC.

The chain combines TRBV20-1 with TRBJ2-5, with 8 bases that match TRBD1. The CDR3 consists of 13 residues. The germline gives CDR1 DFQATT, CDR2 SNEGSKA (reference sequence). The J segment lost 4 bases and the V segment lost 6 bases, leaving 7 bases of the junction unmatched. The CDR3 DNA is TGCAGTGCCCCGGTAGACAGGGGAGAGACCCAGTACTTC. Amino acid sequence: CSAPVDRGETQYF.

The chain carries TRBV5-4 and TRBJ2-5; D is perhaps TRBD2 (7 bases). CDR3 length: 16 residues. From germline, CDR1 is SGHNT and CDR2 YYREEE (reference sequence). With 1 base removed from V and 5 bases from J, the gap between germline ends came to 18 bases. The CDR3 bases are TGTGCCAGCAGCTTGCGATTGTCGGCGGGGGCGGAGACCCAGTACTTC. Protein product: CASSLRLSAGAETQYF.

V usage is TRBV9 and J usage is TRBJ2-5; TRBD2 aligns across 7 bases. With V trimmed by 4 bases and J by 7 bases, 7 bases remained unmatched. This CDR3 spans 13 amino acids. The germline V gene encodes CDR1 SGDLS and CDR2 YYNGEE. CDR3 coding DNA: TGTGCCAGCAGCATCGGGGGGTCAGGGACCCAGTACTTC. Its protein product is CASSIGGSGTQYF.

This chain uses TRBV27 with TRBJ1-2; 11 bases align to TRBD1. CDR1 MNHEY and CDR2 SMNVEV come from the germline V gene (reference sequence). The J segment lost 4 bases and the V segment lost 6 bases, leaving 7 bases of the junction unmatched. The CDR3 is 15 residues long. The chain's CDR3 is CASRGDRGSAYGYTF. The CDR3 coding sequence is TGTGCCAGCAGGGGGGACAGGGGGTCGGCCTATGGCTACACCTTC.

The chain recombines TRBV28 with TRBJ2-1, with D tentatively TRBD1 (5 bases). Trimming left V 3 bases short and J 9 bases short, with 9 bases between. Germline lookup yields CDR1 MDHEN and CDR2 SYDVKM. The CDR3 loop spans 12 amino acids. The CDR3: CASSLSQGEQFF. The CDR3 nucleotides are TGTGCCAGCAGTTTGTCCCAGGGTGAGCAGTTCTTC.